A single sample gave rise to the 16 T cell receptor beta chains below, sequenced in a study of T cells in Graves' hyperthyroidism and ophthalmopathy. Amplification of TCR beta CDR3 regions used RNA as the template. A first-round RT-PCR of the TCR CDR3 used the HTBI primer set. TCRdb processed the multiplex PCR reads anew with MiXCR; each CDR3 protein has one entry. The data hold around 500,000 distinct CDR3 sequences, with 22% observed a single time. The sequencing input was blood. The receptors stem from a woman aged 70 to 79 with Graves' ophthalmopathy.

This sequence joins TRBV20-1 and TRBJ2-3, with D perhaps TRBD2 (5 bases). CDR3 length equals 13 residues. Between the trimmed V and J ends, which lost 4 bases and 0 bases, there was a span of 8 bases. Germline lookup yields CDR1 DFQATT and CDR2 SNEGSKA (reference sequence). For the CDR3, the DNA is TGCAGTGCTAAGGGCGGGAGCACAGATACGCAGTATTTT. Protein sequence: CSAKGGSTDTQYF.

CDR3 in amino acids: CASSRDTVSYEQYF. The CDR3 DNA is TGTGCCAGTAGTAGGGATACGGTCTCCTACGAGCAGTACTTC. The chain couples TRBV19 to TRBJ2-7; the D is unclear. Germline V gene data show CDR1 as LNHDA and CDR2 as SQIVND (reference sequence). V was trimmed by 4 bases and J by 0 bases, leaving 10 bases between them. The CDR3 extends over 14 amino acids. The whole variable domain, filled in from reference TRBV19 and TRBJ2-7, reads DGGITQSPKYLFRKEGQNVTLSCEQNLNHDAMYWYRQDPGQGLRLIYYSQIVNDFQKGDIAEGYSVSREKKESFPLTVTSAQKNPTAFYLCASSRDTVSYEQYFGPGTRLTVT.

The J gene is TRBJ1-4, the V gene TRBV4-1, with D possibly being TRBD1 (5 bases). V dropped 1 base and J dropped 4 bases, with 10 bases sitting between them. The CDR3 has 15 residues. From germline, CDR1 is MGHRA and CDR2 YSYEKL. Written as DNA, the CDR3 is TGCGCCAGCAGCCAAGTGGAACAGGTTAATGAAAAACTGTTTTTT. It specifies CASSQVEQVNEKLFF.

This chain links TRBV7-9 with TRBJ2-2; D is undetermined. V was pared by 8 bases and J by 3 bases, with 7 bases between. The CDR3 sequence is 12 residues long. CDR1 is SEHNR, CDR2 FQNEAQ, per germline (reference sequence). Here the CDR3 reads CASYLHTGELFF. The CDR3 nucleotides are TGTGCCAGCTACCTACACACCGGGGAGCTGTTTTTT. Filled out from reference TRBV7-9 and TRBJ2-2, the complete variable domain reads DTGVSQNPRHKITKRGQNVTFRCDPISEHNRLYWYRQTLGQGPEFLTYFQNEAQLEKSRLLSDRFSAERPKGSFSTLEIQRTEQGDSAMYLCASYLHTGELFFGEGSRLTVL.

The CDR3 sequence is CASSRDRQTGELFF. The CDR3 nucleotides read TGTGCCAGCAGCCGGGACCGTCAAACCGGGGAGCTGTTTTTT. The V call is TRBV7-2, the J call TRBJ2-2; tentatively, D is TRBD1 or TRBD2 (5 bases each). Germline V gives CDR1 SGHTA, CDR2 FQGNSA. The CDR3 is 14 residues long. Trimming left V 5 bases short and J 5 bases short, with 12 bases between.

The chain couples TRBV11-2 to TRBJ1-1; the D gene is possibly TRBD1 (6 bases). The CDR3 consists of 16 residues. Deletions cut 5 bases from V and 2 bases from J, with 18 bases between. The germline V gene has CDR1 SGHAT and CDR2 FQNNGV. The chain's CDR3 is CASSPDPGHLNTEAFF. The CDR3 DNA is TGTGCCAGCAGCCCAGACCCGGGACACCTAAACACTGAAGCTTTCTTT.

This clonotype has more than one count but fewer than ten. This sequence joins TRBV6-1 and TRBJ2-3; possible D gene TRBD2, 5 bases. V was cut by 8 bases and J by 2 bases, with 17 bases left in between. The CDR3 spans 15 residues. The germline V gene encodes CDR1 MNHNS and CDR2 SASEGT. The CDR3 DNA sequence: TGTGCCAGCTCAAAACTAGGACCTCCCACAGATACGCAGTATTTT. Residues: CASSKLGPPTDTQYF.

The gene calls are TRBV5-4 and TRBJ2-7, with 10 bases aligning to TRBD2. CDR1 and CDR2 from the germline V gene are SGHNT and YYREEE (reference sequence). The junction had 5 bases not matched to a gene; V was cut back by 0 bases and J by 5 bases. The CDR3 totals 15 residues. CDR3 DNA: TGTGCCAGCAGCTTGGCGGGGCTAGCGGGAGACGAGCAGTACTTC. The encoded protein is CASSLAGLAGDEQYF.

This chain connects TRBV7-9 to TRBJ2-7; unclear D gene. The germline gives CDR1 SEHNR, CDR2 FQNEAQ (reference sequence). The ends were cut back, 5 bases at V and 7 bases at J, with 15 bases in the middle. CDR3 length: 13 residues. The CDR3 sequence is CASSDPPAQEQYF. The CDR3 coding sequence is TGTGCCAGCAGCGACCCCCCCGCCCAGGAGCAGTACTTC.

The CDR3: CASSLGQKWETQYF. CDR3 sequence (DNA): TGTGCCAGCAGCTTAGGCCAAAAGTGGGAGACCCAGTACTTC. This chain joins TRBV7-2 and TRBJ2-5; D ambiguous. The CDR3 runs 14 residues. V was cut by 1 base and J by 5 bases, with 11 bases left in between. Per germline, CDR1 SGHTA and CDR2 FQGNSA.

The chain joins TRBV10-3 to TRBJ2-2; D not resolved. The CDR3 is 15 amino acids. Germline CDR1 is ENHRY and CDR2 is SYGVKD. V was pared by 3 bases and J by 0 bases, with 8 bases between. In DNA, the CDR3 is TGTGCCATCAGTGACGGAATGGCGAACACCGGGGAGCTGTTTTTT. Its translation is CAISDGMANTGELFF.

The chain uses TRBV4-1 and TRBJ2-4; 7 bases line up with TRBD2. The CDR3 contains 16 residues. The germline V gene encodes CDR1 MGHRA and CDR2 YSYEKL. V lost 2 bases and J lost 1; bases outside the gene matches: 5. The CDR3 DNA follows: TGCGCCAGCAGCCAAAGTAGCGGGTTCGCCAAAAACATTCAGTACTTC. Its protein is CASSQSSGFAKNIQYF.

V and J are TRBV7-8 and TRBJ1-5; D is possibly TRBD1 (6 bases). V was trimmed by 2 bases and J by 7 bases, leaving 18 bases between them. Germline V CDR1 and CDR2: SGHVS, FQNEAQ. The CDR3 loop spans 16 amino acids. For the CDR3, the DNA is TGTGCCAGCAGCTTAAGGGTGTCAGGGGTGGGGCAGCCCCAGCATTTT. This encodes CASSLRVSGVGQPQHF.

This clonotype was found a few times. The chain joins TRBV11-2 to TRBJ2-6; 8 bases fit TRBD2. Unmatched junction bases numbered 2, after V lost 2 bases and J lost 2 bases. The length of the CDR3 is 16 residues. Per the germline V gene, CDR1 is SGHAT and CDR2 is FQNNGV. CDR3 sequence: CASSLRGGPGANVLTF. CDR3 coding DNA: TGTGCCAGCAGCTTACGGGGGGGCCCTGGGGCCAACGTCCTGACTTTC.

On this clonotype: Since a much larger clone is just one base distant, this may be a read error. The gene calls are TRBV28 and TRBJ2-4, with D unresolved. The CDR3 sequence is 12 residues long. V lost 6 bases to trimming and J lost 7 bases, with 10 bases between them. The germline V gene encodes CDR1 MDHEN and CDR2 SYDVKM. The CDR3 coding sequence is TGTGCCAGCAGCCCGCGGTGGAACATTCAGTACTTC. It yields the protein CASSPRWNIQYF.

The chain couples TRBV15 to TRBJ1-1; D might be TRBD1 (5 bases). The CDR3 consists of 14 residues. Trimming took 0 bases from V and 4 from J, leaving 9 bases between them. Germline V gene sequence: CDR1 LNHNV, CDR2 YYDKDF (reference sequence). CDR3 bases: TGTGCCACCAGCAGAGATGCAGGGTCCACTGAAGCTTTCTTT. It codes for CATSRDAGSTEAFF.